The clone carrying this T cell receptor beta chain turned up a few times. CDR3 length: 14 amino acids. Germline CDR1 SGHTA, CDR2 FQGNSA. V was trimmed by 7 bases and J by 4 bases, leaving 14 bases between them. This sample stems from a study of T-cell reconstitution after alpha-beta-depleted transplantation in children. Preparation of the TCRbeta library involved a method that used unique molecular identifiers. From the PCR reads, TCRdb called clonotypes with MiXCR, one entry per CDR3 protein. The sample contains about 610,000 distinct CDR3 sequences, 10% of which appear only once. Sequencing was performed on PBMCs from the stem cell graft donor, taken from the stem cell graft. V usage is TRBV7-2 and J usage is TRBJ1-5; D may be TRBD1 (5 bases). The receptor's source is a human donor who donated a stem cell graft to a child with acute myeloid leukemia. CDR3 protein: CASTWEGLNQPQHF. CDR3 bases: TGTGCCAGCACCTGGGAGGGGTTAAATCAGCCCCAGCATTTT.